The 25 T cell receptor beta chains listed next were all sequenced from one sample in a study of T cells in localized non-small cell lung cancer (dated by TCRdb to between 2020 and 2021). Library preparation used the immunoSEQ multiplex PCR assay. Entries here come from immuneACCESS through TCRdb and include only in-frame sequences with V and J called. Some clones fail to appear in such tables; in the studies checked, an unresolved V gene covers under half of the shortfall, and the cause of the remainder is unknown. Across this sample there are some 15,000 clones, with 85% to 90% seen only once. Together, the top ten hold more than 1% of the sample. This specimen consisted of peripheral blood mononuclear cells, obtained before any cancer treatment. All receptors derive from a woman aged 40 to 75 with stage III lung adenocarcinoma.

This chain joins TRBV14 and TRBJ2-2; 11 bases match TRBD2. The CDR3 runs 16 residues. Germline V gene data show CDR1 as SGHDN and CDR2 as FVKESK. V shed 6 bases, J shed 6 bases, and the junction held 9 bases outside the gene matches. The CDR3 DNA reads TGTGCCAGCAGTTTAGCGGGGGGGCGAGTCGCCGGGGAGCTGTTTTTT. Its protein is CASSLAGGRVAGELFF.

The chain employs TRBV7-9 and TRBJ2-5; no reliable D call. The CDR3 spans 12 residues. The germline V and J ends were trimmed by 5 bases and 5 bases, with 9 bases remaining between them. The germline gives CDR1 SEHNR, CDR2 FQNEAQ (reference sequence). CDR3 in amino acids: CASSPMGETQYF. DNA of the CDR3: TGTGCCAGCAGCCCGATGGGGGAGACCCAGTACTTC. Full variable domain (outside the CDR3, taken from reference TRBV7-9 and TRBJ2-5): DTGVSQNPRHKITKRGQNVTFRCDPISEHNRLYWYRQTLGQGPEFLTYFQNEAQLEKSRLLSDRFSAERPKGSFSTLEIQRTEQGDSAMYLCASSPMGETQYFGPGTRLLVL.

The count of this clone is one. The chain combines TRBV11-2 with TRBJ1-4, with D hard to call. Germline lookup yields CDR1 SGHAT and CDR2 FQNNGV. V was cut by 0 bases and J by 1 base, with 6 bases left in between. This CDR3 has 15 amino acids. The CDR3 DNA reads as TGTGCCAGCAGCTTAGAGGACGGAACTAATGAAAAACTGTTTTTT. Amino acid sequence: CASSLEDGTNEKLFF. The variable domain in full, completed from reference TRBV11-2 and TRBJ1-4, reads EAGVAQSPRYKIIEKRQSVAFWCNPISGHATLYWYQQILGQGPKLLIQFQNNGVVDDSQLPKDRFSAERLKGVDSTLKIQPAKLEDSAVYLCASSLEDGTNEKLFFGSGTQLSVL.

This chain uses TRBV19 with TRBJ1-1; D may be TRBD1 (6 bases). Germline CDR1 is LNHDA and CDR2 is SQIVND (reference sequence). Between the trimmed V and J ends, which lost 8 bases and 1 base, there was a span of 11 bases. The CDR3 has 13 residues. The CDR3 loop is CASRSRGNTEAFF. CDR3 coding DNA: TGTGCCAGTCGCTCCAGGGGGAACACTGAAGCTTTCTTT. Full variable domain (outside the CDR3, taken from reference TRBV19 and TRBJ1-1): DGGITQSPKYLFRKEGQNVTLSCEQNLNHDAMYWYRQDPGQGLRLIYYSQIVNDFQKGDIAEGYSVSREKKESFPLTVTSAQKNPTAFYLCASRSRGNTEAFFGQGTRLTVV.

The chain carries TRBV19 and TRBJ1-1, with TRBD1 identical over 7 bases. Trimming at V came to 3 bases and at J to 5 bases, leaving 9 bases not matched to a gene. Germline-derived CDR1 and CDR2 are LNHDA and SQIVND (reference sequence). The CDR3 is 15 residues long. This CDR3 reads CASSIKQGTVTEAFF. The CDR3 DNA reads as TGTGCCAGTAGTATCAAACAGGGGACGGTAACTGAAGCTTTCTTT.

This clone showed up just once. The genes are TRBV18 and TRBJ1-5; tentative D call: TRBD1 (5 bases). Germline V gives CDR1 KGHSH, CDR2 LQKENI. V dropped 2 bases and J dropped 5 bases, with 16 bases sitting between them. The CDR3 contains 16 residues. The CDR3 loop is CASSPNVQVNYQPQHF. CDR3 coding DNA: TGTGCCAGCTCACCAAATGTACAGGTTAACTATCAGCCCCAGCATTTT.

The chain couples TRBV11-2 to TRBJ1-4, with 10 bases aligning to TRBD1. Germline trimming cut 5 bases from V and 7 bases from J; bases unmatched to any gene: 7. Per the germline V gene, CDR1 is SGHAT and CDR2 is FQNNGV. The CDR3 is 15 residues long. The CDR3 loop reads CASSLMTGGFEKLFF. Written as DNA, the CDR3 is TGTGCCAGCAGCCTGATGACAGGGGGCTTTGAAAAACTGTTTTTT. The full variable domain, with the rest looked up from reference TRBV11-2 and TRBJ1-4, is EAGVAQSPRYKIIEKRQSVAFWCNPISGHATLYWYQQILGQGPKLLIQFQNNGVVDDSQLPKDRFSAERLKGVDSTLKIQPAKLEDSAVYLCASSLMTGGFEKLFFGSGTQLSVL.

This sequence joins TRBV28 and TRBJ1-6, with 7 bases aligning to TRBD1. Germline CDR1 and CDR2: MDHEN and SYDVKM. CDR3 length: 17 amino acids. The ends lost 4 bases at V and 5 bases at J; junction bases unmatched: 11. As DNA, the CDR3 is TGTGCCAGCAGTTATACCCGACAGGGACATAATAATTCACCCCTCCACTTT. It translates to CASSYTRQGHNNSPLHF.

This clone has a handful of counts. V usage is TRBV18 and J usage is TRBJ1-6; 8 bases agree with TRBD1. The trim removed 3 bases at V and 10 bases at J, leaving 8 bases unmatched. The V gene's germline CDR1 is KGHSH and CDR2 LQKENI. This CDR3 has 15 amino acids. The CDR3 coding sequence is TGTGCCAGCTCACCGGGACAGGAGAGAGTGTCACCCCTCCACTTT. It yields the protein CASSPGQERVSPLHF.

The chain uses TRBV19 and TRBJ2-3; D is perhaps TRBD1 or TRBD2 (5 bases each). CDR1 LNHDA and CDR2 SQIVND come from the germline V gene (reference sequence). The length of the CDR3 is 14 residues. Trimming shortened V by 7 bases and J by 2 bases, and 13 bases separated the two germline ends. CDR3 nucleotide sequence: TGTGCCAGTAAATGGGGACCTAACACAGATACGCAGTATTTT. This encodes CASKWGPNTDTQYF. The whole variable domain, filled in from reference TRBV19 and TRBJ2-3, reads DGGITQSPKYLFRKEGQNVTLSCEQNLNHDAMYWYRQDPGQGLRLIYYSQIVNDFQKGDIAEGYSVSREKKESFPLTVTSAQKNPTAFYLCASKWGPNTDTQYFGPGTRLTVL.

This clone was counted once. The chain carries TRBV5-6 and TRBJ1-2; 12 positions agree with TRBD1. The germline gives CDR1 SGHDT, CDR2 YYEEEE. This CDR3 comprises 15 residues. With V trimmed by 5 bases and J by 4 bases, 6 bases remained unmatched. Written as DNA, the CDR3 is TGTGCCAGCAGTCCCGGGACAGGGGGCGTCTATGGCTACACCTTC. It translates to CASSPGTGGVYGYTF.

The chain is built from TRBV6-6 and TRBJ2-2; 8 nucleotides line up with TRBD1. Germline CDR1 MNHNY, CDR2 SVGAGI (reference sequence). V lost 2 bases, J lost 7 bases, and 6 bases stayed unmatched. The CDR3 length is 15 residues. CDR3 DNA: TGTGCCAGCAGTTACGGGGCAGGGGGCCACGGGGAGCTGTTTTTT. Residues: CASSYGAGGHGELFF.

The gene calls are TRBV5-1 and TRBJ2-1; the match to TRBD2 covers 10 bases. The length of the CDR3 is 14 residues. The germline CDR1 and CDR2 sequences are SGHRS and YFSETQ. The junction had 7 bases not matched to a gene; V was cut back by 8 bases and J by 5 bases. CDR3 loop: CASTAGLANNEQFF. The CDR3 coding sequence is TGCGCCAGTACGGCGGGACTAGCGAACAATGAGCAGTTCTTC.

The J gene is TRBJ2-7, the V gene TRBV2, with D uncertain. The CDR3 runs 12 residues. Germline lookup yields CDR1 SNHLY and CDR2 FYNNEI. V dropped 4 bases and J dropped 3 bases, with 7 bases sitting between them. CDR3 nucleotides: TGTGCCAGCAGTGGCGACCTCTACGAGCAGTACTTC. Its translation is CASSGDLYEQYF.

The chain carries TRBV5-4 and TRBJ1-2; perhaps TRBD1 as D (5 bases). The CDR3 totals 13 residues. The germline V gene encodes CDR1 SGHNT and CDR2 YYREEE (reference sequence). V lost 1 base to trimming and J lost 4 bases, with 8 bases between them. The chain's CDR3 is CASSLPGAYGYTF. The DNA of the CDR3 is TGTGCCAGCAGCTTGCCCGGGGCCTATGGCTACACCTTC.

The rearrangement uses TRBV6-5 and TRBJ1-6; no clear D gene. Germline V CDR1 and CDR2: MNHEY, SVGAGI. Trimming took 3 bases from V and 10 from J, leaving 16 bases between them. This CDR3 region has 15 residues. The CDR3 spells CASSYFGKQESPLHF. The CDR3 DNA sequence: TGTGCCAGCAGTTATTTCGGGAAACAAGAATCACCCCTCCACTTT.

The chain has TRBV4-1 and TRBJ1-2; D is possibly TRBD1 (5 bases). Trimming pared 0 bases from V and 8 bases from J, leaving 13 bases between. Germline CDR1 is MGHRA and CDR2 is YSYEKL. This CDR3 is built from 14 residues. CDR3 sequence: CASSQEVARAGYTF. Written as DNA, the CDR3 is TGCGCCAGCAGCCAAGAGGTCGCCAGGGCAGGCTACACCTTC.

The chain employs TRBV5-6 and TRBJ2-1; D possibly corresponds to TRBD2 (6 bases). CDR1 is SGHDT and CDR2 is YYEEEE in the germline V gene. The CDR3 runs to 14 residues. Trimming pared 4 bases from V and 3 bases from J, leaving 11 bases between. CDR3 loop: CASSLRGIYNEQFF. Here the CDR3 DNA reads TGTGCCAGCAGCCTCCGGGGGATCTACAATGAGCAGTTCTTC. The whole variable domain, filled in from reference TRBV5-6 and TRBJ2-1, reads DAGVTQSPTHLIKTRGQQVTLRCSPKSGHDTVSWYQQALGQGPQFIFQYYEEEERQRGNFPDRFSGHQFPNYSSELNVNALLLGDSALYLCASSLRGIYNEQFFGPGTRLTVL.

This chain connects TRBV4-1 to TRBJ1-2; a possible D gene is TRBD1 (6 bases). CDR1 and CDR2 (germline): MGHRA, YSYEKL. V lost 2 bases to trimming and J lost 8 bases, with 18 bases between them. The CDR3 is made up of 15 amino acids. CDR3 loop: CASSQLTGMARGYTF. In DNA form, the CDR3 reads TGCGCCAGCAGCCAACTTACAGGGATGGCGAGAGGCTACACCTTC.

In the case of this clone: Compared with germline, one end of the junction differs, possibly owing to a read error. The sample holds other DNA sequences that translate to the same CDR3. V gene TRBV19 combines with J gene TRBJ2-7; D might be TRBD2 (6 bases). The CDR3 loop spans 15 amino acids. Germline V gene data show CDR1 as LNHDA and CDR2 as SQIVND (reference sequence). The CDR3 protein is CASSSQAGTSYEQYF. CDR3 in DNA: TGTGCTAGTAGTTCCCAAGCGGGTACTTCCTACGAGCAGTACTTC.

V usage is TRBV9 and J usage is TRBJ2-1, with D possibly TRBD2 on 6 matching bases. V dropped 0 bases and J dropped 2 bases, with 9 bases sitting between them. The CDR3 totals 15 residues. Germline CDR1 reads SGDLS; CDR2 reads YYNGEE. CDR3 nucleotides: TGTGCCAGCAGCGTAGCTTGGGAGGCCTACAATGAGCAGTTCTTC. It codes for CASSVAWEAYNEQFF.

The V and J genes are TRBV7-2 and TRBJ2-5, with D maybe TRBD1 (6 bases). The CDR3 has 12 residues. CDR1 is SGHTA, CDR2 FQGNSA, per germline. Trimming removed 9 bases from V and 2 bases from J, with 10 bases in between. DNA of the CDR3: TGTGCCAGGGGACAACTACAAGAGACCCAGTACTTC. Its protein product is CARGQLQETQYF. Drawing the rest from reference TRBV7-2 and TRBJ2-5, the complete variable domain is GAGVSQSPSNKVTEKGKDVELRCDPISGHTALYWYRQSLGQGLEFLIYFQGNSAPDKSGLPSDRFSAERTGGSVSTLTIQRTQQEDSAVYLCARGQLQETQYFGPGTRLLVL.

V usage is TRBV7-9 and J usage is TRBJ2-1; D remains ambiguous. The ends were cut back, 5 bases at V and 10 bases at J, with 21 bases in the middle. CDR1 SEHNR and CDR2 FQNEAQ come from the germline V gene (reference sequence). The CDR3 covers 15 residues. CDR3: CASSHLSPAGKEQFF. CDR3 in DNA: TGTGCCAGCAGCCACCTCTCTCCCGCCGGCAAGGAGCAGTTCTTC.

The V call is TRBV6-5, the J call TRBJ1-6, with D tentatively TRBD1 (6 bases). CDR3 length equals 15 residues. V shed 7 bases and J shed 7 bases, with 17 bases lying between them. In germline, CDR1 is MNHEY, CDR2 SVGAGI. The CDR3 DNA is TGTGCCAGCATTCAGGACAGCCGGGCCAATTCACCCCTCCACTTT. Protein sequence: CASIQDSRANSPLHF.

CDR3 amino acids: CASSQPTGGVKNIQYF. The CDR3 DNA is TGCGCCAGCAGCCAACCCACAGGGGGGGTCAAAAACATTCAGTACTTC. This chain joins TRBV4-1 and TRBJ2-4, with D possibly TRBD1 on 8 matching bases. Looked up from germline, CDR1 is MGHRA and CDR2 is YSYEKL. V dropped 2 bases and J dropped 3 bases, with 14 bases sitting between them. The CDR3 sequence is 16 residues long.